The 30 T cell receptor beta chains presented below share a single source sample, sequenced in a study of T cells after yellow fever vaccination. One entry per CDR3 protein results from TCRdb running MiXCR on the 5' RACE reads. The table includes fewer than 400,000 distinct CDR3 sequences, about 10% detected once. The sample here was CD4+ T cells sorted from PBMCs, taken 45 days after the yellow fever booster vaccination. All receptors derive from a young man who received the YFV17D yellow fever vaccine.

Ten or more counts support this clonotype. V usage is TRBV4-2 and J usage is TRBJ2-1, with D unresolved. The V gene's germline CDR1 is LGHNA and CDR2 YNFKEQ. Trimming cost V 4 bases and J 7 bases, with 14 bases left between them. There are 14 residues in the CDR3. In DNA, the CDR3 is TGTGCCAGCAGCCTGAGCTACGAGCTTAATGAGCAGTTCTTC. Protein sequence: CASSLSYELNEQFF.

This clonotype turned up a few times. The rearrangement uses TRBV5-1 and TRBJ1-1, with D possibly being TRBD1 (5 bases). V gave up 0 bases and J gave up 4 bases, with 13 bases separating them. The germline CDR1 and CDR2 sequences are SGHRS and YFSETQ. This CDR3 has 15 residues. The DNA for the CDR3 is TGCGCCAGCAGCTTGGCCCTGGGGACGGTCACTGAAGCTTTCTTT. It codes for CASSLALGTVTEAFF.

This clonotype was observed many times. This chain links TRBV6-5 with TRBJ2-7, with 8 positions matching TRBD1. The CDR3 runs to 14 residues. J was trimmed by 3 bases and V by 8 bases; bases with no gene match: 9. Germline CDR1 is MNHEY and CDR2 is SVGAGI. The CDR3 spells CASAHQGAGYEQYF. The CDR3 DNA reads as TGTGCCAGCGCTCATCAGGGGGCTGGCTACGAGCAGTACTTC.

A few counts support this clonotype. CDR3 sequence (DNA): TGTGCCAGCACCCTTGGGACTAGCCCTAGCACAGATACGCAGTATTTT. As protein: CASTLGTSPSTDTQYF. J is TRBJ2-3 and V is TRBV7-2, with 9 bases lining up with TRBD2. Germline CDR1 SGHTA, CDR2 FQGNSA. CDR3 length: 16 amino acids. V shed 7 bases, J shed 0 bases, and the junction held 8 bases outside the gene matches.

The chain uses TRBV6-5 and TRBJ2-7; D might be TRBD1 (6 bases). Per germline, CDR1 MNHEY and CDR2 SVGAGI. Trimming left V 0 bases short and J 4 bases short, with 13 bases between. This CDR3 contains 15 residues. CDR3 loop: CASSYSSGDGYEQYF. The CDR3 DNA is TGTGCCAGCAGTTACTCGTCAGGGGATGGGTACGAGCAGTACTTC.

This clonotype was seen more than once but under ten times. This chain joins TRBV28 and TRBJ2-5; the D gene is possibly TRBD1 (5 bases). This CDR3 is built from 13 residues. Germline lookup yields CDR1 MDHEN and CDR2 SYDVKM. V lost 1 base and J 7 bases, leaving 10 bases between the germline ends. CDR3 coding DNA: TGTGCCAGCAGTTTATCCCCAAGGGGGACCCAGTACTTC. Protein sequence: CASSLSPRGTQYF. The whole variable domain, filled in from reference TRBV28 and TRBJ2-5, reads DVKVTQSSRYLVKRTGEKVFLECVQDMDHENMFWYRQDPGLGLRLIYFSYDVKMKEKGDIPEGYSVSREKKERFSLILESASTNQTSMYLCASSLSPRGTQYFGPGTRLLVL.

The V gene is TRBV20-1, the J gene TRBJ1-5; TRBD1 might be the D (6 bases). This CDR3 comprises 13 residues. Germline CDR1 and CDR2: DFQATT and SNEGSKA (reference sequence). Between the trimmed V and J ends, which lost 5 bases and 7 bases, there was a span of 15 bases. The CDR3 region is CSASQGPGQPQHF. CDR3 nucleotide sequence: TGCAGTGCTTCACAGGGTCCGGGCCAGCCCCAGCATTTT.

As regards this clonotype: The junction and the germline gene differ at one end; a read error may be behind it. This rearrangement joins TRBV5-1 to TRBJ1-1; TRBD1 matches 10 bases. This CDR3 spans 18 amino acids. CDR1 and CDR2 from the germline V gene are SGHRS and YFSETQ. The CDR3 loop reads CPSSLQPGQGTMNTEAFF. The CDR3 nucleotides are TGCCCCAGCAGCTTGCAACCGGGACAGGGGACCATGAACACTGAAGCTTTCTTT.

This clonotype was seen ten or more times. The chain carries TRBV5-1 and TRBJ2-3; 7 bases fit TRBD2. Per germline, CDR1 SGHRS and CDR2 YFSETQ. The CDR3 loop spans 16 amino acids. V dropped 0 bases and J dropped 4; count of bases not matched to a gene: 8. DNA for the CDR3: TGCGCCAGCAGCTTGGAGGGGTACGCGGGGGCAGATACGCAGTATTTT. Its protein is CASSLEGYAGADTQYF.

This sequence joins TRBV4-3 and TRBJ1-1; 8 nucleotides align to TRBD1. V was clipped by 3 bases and J by 4 bases; unmatched bases: 10. This CDR3 has 16 residues. From germline, CDR1 is LGHNA and CDR2 YSLEER. CDR3 bases: TGCGCCAGCAGCCACTCCCTGGGACAGGATGGCACTGAAGCTTTCTTT. Amino acids: CASSHSLGQDGTEAFF.

This chain uses TRBV20-1 with TRBJ1-4; TRBD1 matches 9 bases. The CDR3 runs 12 residues. The ends lost 6 bases at V and 8 bases at J; junction bases unmatched: 4. The germline CDR1 and CDR2 sequences are DFQATT and SNEGSKA (reference sequence). This chain's CDR3 is CSAPGQGEKLFF. The DNA of the CDR3 is TGCAGTGCCCCGGGACAGGGAGAAAAACTGTTTTTT.

CDR3 sequence reads: CAWSQLGTQYF. The CDR3, as DNA: TGTGCCTGGAGCCAATTGGGTACGCAGTATTTT. The genes are TRBV30 and TRBJ2-3; D ambiguous. The V end was cut by 3 bases, the J end by 8 bases, with 9 bases between. This CDR3 is 11 amino acids long. Germline CDR1 reads GTSNPN; CDR2 reads SVGIG (reference sequence).

The V call is TRBV5-1, the J call TRBJ1-3; no firm D call. Germline CDR1 and CDR2: SGHRS and YFSETQ. This CDR3 comprises 17 residues. Trimming stripped 0 bases from V and 0 bases from J, with 13 bases between. This CDR3 is CASSLGRSESSGNTIYF. CDR3 DNA: TGCGCCAGCAGCTTGGGAAGGTCCGAGAGCTCTGGAAACACCATATATTTT. The full variable domain, in which reference TRBV5-1 and TRBJ1-3 provide the parts outside the CDR3, is KAGVTQTPRYLIKTRGQQVTLSCSPISGHRSVSWYQQTPGQGLQFLFEYFSETQRNKGNFPGRFSGRQFSNSRSEMNVSTLELGDSALYLCASSLGRSESSGNTIYFGEGSWLTVV.

This sequence joins TRBV5-6 and TRBJ2-7; the D is unclear. CDR1 and CDR2 from the germline V gene are SGHDT and YYEEEE. Trimming shortened V by 1 base and J by 12 bases, and 17 bases separated the two germline ends. This CDR3 comprises 13 residues. This CDR3 is CASSLHRSSVGYF. The CDR3 DNA reads as TGTGCCAGCAGCTTGCACCGGAGCTCGGTTGGGTACTTC.

The chain links TRBV7-9 to TRBJ1-1; 8 bases fit TRBD1. The CDR3 is 15 amino acids. Per the germline V gene, CDR1 is SEHNR and CDR2 is FQNEAQ (reference sequence). With 5 bases clipped from V and 4 bases from J, the junction kept 9 bases outside the gene matches. The CDR3 DNA reads as TGTGCCAGCAGCCGACTCCGGGACAGGTCCACTGAAGCTTTCTTT. It specifies CASSRLRDRSTEAFF.

V usage is TRBV9 and J usage is TRBJ2-1; D is unclear. Germline CDR1 SGDLS, CDR2 YYNGEE. This CDR3 has 14 amino acids. The V and J ends lost 0 bases and 2 bases respectively, with 6 bases between them. DNA for the CDR3: TGTGCCAGCAGCGTAGACGCCCCCTACAATGAGCAGTTCTTC. Its translation is CASSVDAPYNEQFF.

The V call is TRBV12-3 or TRBV12-4, the J call TRBJ2-1; the match to TRBD1 covers 9 bases. The trim removed 7 bases at V and 6 bases at J, leaving 7 bases unmatched. This CDR3 is built from 14 residues. In DNA, the CDR3 is TGTGCCAGCACTTGGGGGGACAGGGTCAATGAGCAGTTCTTC. Translation: CASTWGDRVNEQFF.

This clonotype was detected a few times. The DNA of the CDR3 is TGTGCCAGCAGGACCCAGGGCGGAGAGACCCAGTACTTC. It translates to CASRTQGGETQYF. The V call is TRBV2, the J call TRBJ2-5; tentatively, D is TRBD1 (5 bases). The V end was cut by 6 bases, the J end by 4 bases, with 12 bases between. The CDR3 is 13 residues long. Germline CDR1 SNHLY, CDR2 FYNNEI.

V is TRBV5-1 and J is TRBJ2-2; possibly TRBD1 or TRBD2 for D (6 bases each). This CDR3 is built from 14 residues. V lost 4 bases and J 8 bases, leaving 15 bases between the germline ends. Germline V CDR1 and CDR2: SGHRS, YFSETQ. The CDR3 DNA reads as TGCGCCAGCAGCCAGGGGACTCAGGGGGGGGAGCTGTTTTTT. Translating it yields CASSQGTQGGELFF.

The chain employs TRBV6-5 and TRBJ1-6; D is undetermined. The CDR3 runs to 16 residues. With 0 bases removed from V and 8 bases from J, the gap between germline ends came to 14 bases. The V gene's germline CDR1 is MNHEY and CDR2 SVGAGI. The CDR3 DNA is TGTGCCAGCAGTTACTCAACGGTTGGGAGTTATTCACCCCTCCACTTT. This gives the protein CASSYSTVGSYSPLHF.

This clonotype showed up many times. The chain has TRBV9 and TRBJ2-5; tentative D call: TRBD1 (5 bases). This CDR3 has 14 amino acids. Germline CDR1 and CDR2: SGDLS and YYNGEE. The V and J ends lost 4 bases and 4 bases respectively, with 14 bases between them. In DNA form, the CDR3 reads TGTGCCAGCAGCCCCCGGACACGGACAGAGACCCAGTACTTC. Amino acids: CASSPRTRTETQYF.

This clonotype was counted only a few times. The chain uses TRBV12-3 or TRBV12-4 and TRBJ1-1; no reliable D call. This CDR3 comprises 12 residues. The V end was cut by 3 bases, the J end by 10 bases, with 12 bases between. The CDR3 DNA reads TGTGCCAGCAGTTTGATGATATCGGGAGCTTTCTTT. It codes for CASSLMISGAFF.

This clonotype has ten or more counts. CDR3 loop: CASSTDRGNTIYF. The CDR3 DNA reads TGCGCCAGCAGCACGGACAGGGGGAACACCATATATTTT. This chain connects TRBV5-1 to TRBJ1-3, with 10 bases matching TRBD1. CDR3 size: 13 residues. The trim removed 4 bases at V and 7 bases at J, leaving 2 bases unmatched. Germline V gives CDR1 SGHRS, CDR2 YFSETQ.

The chain uses TRBV5-5 and TRBJ2-4; D is unclear. V was cut by 4 bases and J by 2 bases, with 10 bases left in between. Germline lookup yields CDR1 SGHKS and CDR2 YYEKEE (reference sequence). This CDR3 comprises 14 residues. The CDR3 region has the DNA TGTGCCAGCAGCCCGACTTATTCCAAAAACATTCAGTACTTC. Translated: CASSPTYSKNIQYF.

This clonotype was found a few times. This chain connects TRBV6-5 to TRBJ1-4; the D is unclear. Germline V CDR1 and CDR2: MNHEY, SVGAGI. V dropped 2 bases and J dropped 0 bases, with 7 bases sitting between them. This CDR3 region has 15 residues. CDR3 sequence: CASSYQVATNEKLFF. For the CDR3, the DNA is TGTGCCAGCAGTTACCAAGTTGCAACTAATGAAAAACTGTTTTTT.

V usage is TRBV5-1 and J usage is TRBJ2-7; 7 nucleotides align to TRBD1. Germline V gives CDR1 SGHRS, CDR2 YFSETQ. With 0 bases clipped from V and 5 bases from J, the junction kept 8 bases outside the gene matches. The CDR3 runs 15 residues. The CDR3 nucleotides are TGCGCCAGCAGCTTGGCGGGACAGACCCCCCACGAGCAGTACTTC. This gives the protein CASSLAGQTPHEQYF.

The chain employs TRBV7-2 and TRBJ2-5; no clear D. The V gene lost 4 bases and the J gene lost 7 bases, with 19 bases spanning the gap. CDR3 length: 15 residues. Per the germline V gene, CDR1 is SGHTA and CDR2 is FQGNSA. CDR3 nucleotide sequence: TGTGCCAGCAGCTCACCGGGCCCCAAGCGCGGGACCCAGTACTTC. As protein: CASSSPGPKRGTQYF.

J is TRBJ1-3 and V is TRBV6-5; 11 bases fit TRBD1. The length of the CDR3 is 16 residues. V dropped 4 bases and J dropped 4; count of bases not matched to a gene: 6. Germline CDR1 MNHEY, CDR2 SVGAGI. The DNA for the CDR3 is TGTGCCAGCAGTTTCGGACAGGGGGCTCGGGGAAACACCATATATTTT. Protein product: CASSFGQGARGNTIYF.

A few counts support this clonotype. The rearrangement links TRBV6-6 to TRBJ1-3; 9 bases are a match to TRBD1. This CDR3 contains 12 residues. CDR1 and CDR2 from the germline V gene are MNHNY and SVGAGI (reference sequence). V shed 9 bases and J 6 bases; nucleotides not matched to a gene: 3. CDR3 nucleotide sequence: TGTGCCAGTGGGACAGGGATAAACACCATATATTTT. This sequence encodes CASGTGINTIYF.

This chain links TRBV20-1 with TRBJ2-1; TRBD2 aligns across 8 bases. Losses at the gene ends were 5 bases for V and 9 bases for J; bases not matched to a gene: 9. Germline V lookup: CDR1 DFQATT, CDR2 SNEGSKA (reference sequence). This CDR3 contains 13 residues. CDR3 sequence reads: CSAGSGARLEQFF. In DNA, the CDR3 is TGCAGTGCTGGTAGCGGGGCCCGGCTTGAGCAGTTCTTC.